The rows below give T cell receptor beta chains drawn from one sample of a study of blood T cell repertoires in COVID-19. Assay used: immunoSEQ multiplex PCR; TCRdb lists only in-frame clones, some missing. The repertoire consists of roughly 150,000 clones, with about 81% occurring once and the leading ten covering 7.3%. Sample: PBMCs or T cells enriched from blood (not recorded which). The source is a man aged 50 to 60 who had recovered from COVID-19. The CDR3 runs from the conserved cysteine through the conserved F or W. Fields, in order: clone size, D gene, J gene, V gene, CDR3 DNA, CDR3 protein. A D gene is named only where the DNA matches it firmly. Expanded clones are given a class, and other clones once, few, many or no size at all.

size: NA; D: NA; J: TRBJ2-7; V: TRBV2; DNA: TGTGCCAGCAGTGAAGCGCAGGGGTACGAGCAGTACTTC; CDR3: CASSEAQGYEQYF
size: NA; D: NA; J: TRBJ2-1; V: TRBV5-6; DNA: TGTGCCAGCAGCTTGTTCGTGACAACAAACAATGAGCAGTTCTTC; CDR3: CASSLFVTTNNEQFF
size: NA; D: NA; J: TRBJ2-7; V: TRBV18; DNA: TGTGCCAGCTCACCGTATGACCGGGTGCGGGAGCAGTACTTC; CDR3: CASSPYDRVREQYF
size: NA; D: NA; J: TRBJ1-1; V: TRBV30; DNA: TGTGCCTGTCAGGGTCTACGAACTGAAGCTTTCTTT; CDR3: CACQGLRTEAFF
size: NA; D: NA; J: TRBJ2-2; V: TRBV19; DNA: TGTGCCAGTAGTTCCAGGGAGGTCGGGGAGCTGTTTTTT; CDR3: CASSSREVGELFF
size: NA; D: TRBD2; J: TRBJ2-3; V: TRBV7-2; DNA: TGTGCCAGCAGCTCATCGGGACTAAACACAGATACGCAGTATTTT; CDR3: CASSSSGLNTDTQYF
size: NA; D: TRBD1; J: TRBJ1-2; V: TRBV19; DNA: TGTGCCAGTAGTATAGGTGACAGGGGACTTTTCGGCTACACCTTC; CDR3: CASSIGDRGLFGYTF
size: NA; D: NA; J: TRBJ1-4; V: TRBV29-1; DNA: TGCAGCGTTGAAGAACTAAAGACAACTAATGAAAAACTGTTTTTT; CDR3: CSVEELKTTNEKLFF
size: NA; D: NA; J: TRBJ1-5; V: TRBV29-1; DNA: TGCAGCGTATCCGCAGGGGCGGGTCAGCCCCAGCATTTT; CDR3: CSVSAGAGQPQHF
size: NA; D: TRBD1; J: TRBJ1-1; V: TRBV19; DNA: TGTGCCAGTAGTAAGGGACAGGGGGGTTTGAACACTGAAGCTTTCTTT; CDR3: CASSKGQGGLNTEAFF
size: NA; D: NA; J: TRBJ2-3; V: TRBV5-4; DNA: TGTGCCAGCAGCCGATCGAGGCCCCGGGACACAGATACGCAGTATTTT; CDR3: CASSRSRPRDTDTQYF
size: NA; D: NA; J: TRBJ1-4; V: TRBV27; DNA: TGTGCCAGCAGCCCCAGAGGGACTAATGAAAAACTGTTTTTT; CDR3: CASSPRGTNEKLFF
size: once; D: NA; J: TRBJ1-1; V: TRBV4-2; DNA: TGTGCCAGCAGCCAAGAAGCGGGGTTCTTGAACACTGAAGCTTTCTTT; CDR3: CASSQEAGFLNTEAFF
size: NA; D: TRBD1; J: TRBJ2-4; V: TRBV19; DNA: TGTGCCAGTCAAGGCGTCATAACAGGGGAAAACATTCAGTACTTC; CDR3: CASQGVITGENIQYF
size: NA; D: NA; J: TRBJ2-5; V: TRBV30; DNA: TGTGCCTGGAGAAACTCGGACATTAAAGAGACCCAGTACTTC; CDR3: CAWRNSDIKETQYF
size: NA; D: TRBD2; J: TRBJ2-1; V: TRBV2; DNA: TGTGCCAGCAGTGAACTGGGGGGGTCCTACAATGAGCAGTTCTTC; CDR3: CASSELGGSYNEQFF
size: NA; D: NA; J: TRBJ1-5; V: TRBV27; DNA: TGTGCCAGCAGTCCCGCTCAGGGTAGGGCTACTCAGCCCCAGCATTTT; CDR3: CASSPAQGRATQPQHF
size: NA; D: NA; J: TRBJ1-2; V: TRBV2; DNA: TGTGCCAGCAGTGAAGCGTCATACCTAAGTAGACTGCATGGCTACACCTTC; CDR3: CASSEASYLSRLHGYTF
size: NA; D: TRBD2; J: TRBJ2-3; V: TRBV7-2; DNA: TGTGCCAGCAGCCAAGCACTAGCGGGGAAAGATACGCAGTATTTT; CDR3: CASSQALAGKDTQYF
size: few; D: NA; J: TRBJ2-7; V: TRBV19; DNA: TGTGCCAGTAGTTGGGAGGACTCCTACGAGCAGTACTTC; CDR3: CASSWEDSYEQYF
size: NA; D: NA; J: TRBJ1-6; V: TRBV11-3; DNA: TGTGCCAGCAAGTTGACGGGGTCGCCAAATTCACCCCTCCACTTT; CDR3: CASKLTGSPNSPLHF
size: NA; D: NA; J: TRBJ1-4; V: TRBV6-5; DNA: TGTGCCAGCAGTTACTCGGGGCAGGGTGAAAAACTGTTTTTT; CDR3: CASSYSGQGEKLFF
size: once; D: TRBD1; J: TRBJ2-1; V: TRBV5-1; DNA: TGCGCCAGCAGCTTGGGACAGGGTTCCTACAATGAGCAGTTCTTC; CDR3: CASSLGQGSYNEQFF
size: NA; D: TRBD2; J: TRBJ2-1; V: TRBV7-3; DNA: TGTGCCAGCAGCCAACACCCCCAACTAGCGGGGGATTACAATGAGCAGTTCTTC; CDR3: CASSQHPQLAGDYNEQFF
size: NA; D: TRBD1; J: TRBJ2-1; V: TRBV18; DNA: TGTGCCAGCTCACGGGACAGAAAAAACAATGAGCAGTTCTTC; CDR3: CASSRDRKNNEQFF
size: NA; D: TRBD1; J: TRBJ2-7; V: TRBV9; DNA: TGTGCCAGCAGCGTAGGGGACAGGGTGATGACTTCCTACGAGCAGTACTTC; CDR3: CASSVGDRVMTSYEQYF
size: NA; D: NA; J: TRBJ2-1; V: TRBV9; DNA: TGTGCCAGCAGCGTAGATGGACTAAACCGTGGCCCCTACAATGAGCAGTTCTTC; CDR3: CASSVDGLNRGPYNEQFF
size: NA; D: NA; J: TRBJ2-5; V: TRBV6-5; DNA: TGTGCCAGCAGTCGTCTGGAGACCCAGTACTTC; CDR3: CASSRLETQYF
size: once; D: NA; J: TRBJ1-3; V: TRBV20-1; DNA: TGCAGTGTCATTGCTGGAAACACCATATATTTT; CDR3: CSVIAGNTIYF
size: NA; D: NA; J: TRBJ1-3; V: TRBV2; DNA: TGTGCCAGCAGAGGGGTTTGGGAAAGAAACACCATATATTTT; CDR3: CASRGVWERNTIYF
size: NA; D: TRBD1; J: TRBJ1-4; V: TRBV19; DNA: TGTGCCAGTAGTCCGGGGACAGTACTTAATGAAAAACTGTTTTTT; CDR3: CASSPGTVLNEKLFF
size: NA; D: NA; J: TRBJ1-1; V: TRBV18; DNA: TGTGCCAGCTCACCAGGAACAGGGCCCGGCACTGAAGCTTTCTTT; CDR3: CASSPGTGPGTEAFF
size: few; D: TRBD2; J: TRBJ2-7; V: TRBV4-2; DNA: TGTGCCAGCAGCGCCCTCCGTTGGACTAGCGGGGGGGGCTACGAGCAGTACTTC; CDR3: CASSALRWTSGGGYEQYF
size: NA; D: TRBD1; J: TRBJ1-2; V: TRBV5-4; DNA: TGTGCCAGCAGCTTAGGGACAGGGGTTAACTATGGCTACACCTTC; CDR3: CASSLGTGVNYGYTF
size: NA; D: NA; J: TRBJ2-1; V: TRBV11-3; DNA: TGTGCCAGCAGCCAGCGGGCCAGGGAGCAGTTCTTC; CDR3: CASSQRAREQFF
size: NA; D: TRBD1; J: TRBJ1-5; V: TRBV7-2; DNA: TGTGCCAGCAGCCCCACGCCAGGGGGAGGCGTCCCCCAGCATTTT; CDR3: CASSPTPGGGVPQHF
size: NA; D: NA; J: TRBJ2-1; V: TRBV4-3; DNA: TGCGCCAGCAGCTTGCAGGGGAATGAGCAGTTCTTC; CDR3: CASSLQGNEQFF